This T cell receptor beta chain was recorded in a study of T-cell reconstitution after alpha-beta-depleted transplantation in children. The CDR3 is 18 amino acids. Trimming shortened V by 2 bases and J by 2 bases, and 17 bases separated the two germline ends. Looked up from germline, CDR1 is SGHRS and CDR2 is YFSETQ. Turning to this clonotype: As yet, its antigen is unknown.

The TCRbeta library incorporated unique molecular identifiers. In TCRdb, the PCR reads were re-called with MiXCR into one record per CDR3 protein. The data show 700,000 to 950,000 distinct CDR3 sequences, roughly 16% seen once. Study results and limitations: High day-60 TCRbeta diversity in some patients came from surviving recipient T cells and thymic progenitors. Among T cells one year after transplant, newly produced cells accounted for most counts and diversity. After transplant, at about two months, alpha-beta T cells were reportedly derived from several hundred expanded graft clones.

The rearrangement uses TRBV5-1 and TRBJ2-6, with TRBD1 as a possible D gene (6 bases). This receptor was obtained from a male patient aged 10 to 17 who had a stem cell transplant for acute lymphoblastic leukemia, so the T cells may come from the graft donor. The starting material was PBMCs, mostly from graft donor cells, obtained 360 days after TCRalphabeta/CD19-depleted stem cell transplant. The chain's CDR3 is CASSFQGRLNPGANVLTF. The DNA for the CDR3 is TGCGCCAGCAGCTTTCAGGGGCGCTTGAACCCTGGGGCCAACGTCCTGACTTTC.